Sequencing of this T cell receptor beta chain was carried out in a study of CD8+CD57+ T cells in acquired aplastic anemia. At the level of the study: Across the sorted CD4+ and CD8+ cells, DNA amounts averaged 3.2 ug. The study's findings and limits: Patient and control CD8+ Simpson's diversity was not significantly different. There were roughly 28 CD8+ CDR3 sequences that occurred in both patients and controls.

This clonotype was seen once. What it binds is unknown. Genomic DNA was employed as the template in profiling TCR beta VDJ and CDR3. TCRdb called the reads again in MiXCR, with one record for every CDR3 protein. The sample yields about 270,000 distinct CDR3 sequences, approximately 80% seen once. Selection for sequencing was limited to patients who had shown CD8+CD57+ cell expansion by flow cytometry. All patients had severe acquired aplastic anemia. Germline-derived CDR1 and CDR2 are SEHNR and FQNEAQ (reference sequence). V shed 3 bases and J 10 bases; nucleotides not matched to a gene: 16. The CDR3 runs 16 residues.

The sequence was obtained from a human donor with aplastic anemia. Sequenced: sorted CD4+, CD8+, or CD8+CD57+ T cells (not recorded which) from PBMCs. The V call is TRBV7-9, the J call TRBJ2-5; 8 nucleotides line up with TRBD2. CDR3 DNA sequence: TGTGCCAGCAGCTTTCAAAGCGGCGGGGGGAACGATGACCAGTACTTC. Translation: CASSFQSGGGNDDQYF.